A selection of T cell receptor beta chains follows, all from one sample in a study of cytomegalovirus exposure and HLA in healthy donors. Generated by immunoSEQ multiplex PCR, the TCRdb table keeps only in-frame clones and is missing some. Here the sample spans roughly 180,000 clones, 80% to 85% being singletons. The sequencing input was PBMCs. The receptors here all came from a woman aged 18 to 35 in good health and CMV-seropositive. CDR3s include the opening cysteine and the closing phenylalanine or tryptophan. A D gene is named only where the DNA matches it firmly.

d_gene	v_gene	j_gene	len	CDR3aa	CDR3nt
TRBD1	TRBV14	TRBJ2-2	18	CASSQEGPQGAVTGELFF	TGTGCCAGCAGCCAAGAGGGGCCCCAGGGGGCGGTCACCGGGGAGCTGTTTTTT
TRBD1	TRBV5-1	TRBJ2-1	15	CASSFGQGANNEQFF	TGCGCCAGCAGCTTTGGACAGGGGGCGAACAATGAGCAGTTCTTC
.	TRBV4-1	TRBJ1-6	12	CASSQDPGTLHF	TGCGCCAGCAGCCAAGATCCCGGGACCCTCCACTTT
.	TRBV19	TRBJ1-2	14	CASSPSGRLYGYTF	TGTGCCAGTAGTCCCTCAGGCAGGCTCTATGGCTACACCTTC
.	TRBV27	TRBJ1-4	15	CASSLLRGANEKLFF	TGTGCCAGCAGTTTACTTCGGGGAGCTAATGAAAAACTGTTTTTT
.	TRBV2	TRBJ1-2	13	CASSEWQVYGYTF	TGTGCCAGCAGTGAATGGCAGGTCTATGGCTACACCTTC
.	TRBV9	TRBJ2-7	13	CASSVGTSYEQYF	TGTGCCAGCAGCGTAGGGACTTCCTACGAGCAGTACTTC
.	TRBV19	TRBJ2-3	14	CASTETWRTGTQYF	TGTGCCAGTACCGAGACATGGAGGACGGGTACGCAGTATTTT
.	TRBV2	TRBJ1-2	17	CASNIAAGGQGKSGYTF	TGTGCCAGCAATATCGCCGCCGGAGGTCAGGGGAAGAGTGGCTACACCTTC
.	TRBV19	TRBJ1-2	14	CASSLTGLNYGYTF	TGTGCCAGTAGTCTTACAGGGCTTAACTATGGCTACACCTTC